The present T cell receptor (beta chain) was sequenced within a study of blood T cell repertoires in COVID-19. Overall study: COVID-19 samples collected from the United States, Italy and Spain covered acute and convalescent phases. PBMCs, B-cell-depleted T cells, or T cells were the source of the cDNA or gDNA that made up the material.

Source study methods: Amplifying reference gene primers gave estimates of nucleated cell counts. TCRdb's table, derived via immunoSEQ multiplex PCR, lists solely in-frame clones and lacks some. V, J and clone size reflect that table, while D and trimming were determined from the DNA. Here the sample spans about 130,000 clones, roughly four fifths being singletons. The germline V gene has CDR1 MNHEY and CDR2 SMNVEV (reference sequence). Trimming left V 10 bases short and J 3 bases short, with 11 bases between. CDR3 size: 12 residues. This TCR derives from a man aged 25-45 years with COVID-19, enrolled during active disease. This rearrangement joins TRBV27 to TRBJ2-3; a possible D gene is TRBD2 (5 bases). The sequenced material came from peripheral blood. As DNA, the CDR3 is TGTGCCACAGGACTTCTAACAGATACGCAGTATTTT. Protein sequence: CATGLLTDTQYF.